Described below is a single TCR beta chain sequence and its context. The antigen is undetermined. These data come from a study of T cells after yellow fever vaccination. Overall study results and limits: Only a minor proportion of clonotypes was detected across both CD4 and CD8 compartments. FACS-sorted repertoires could harbor abundant contaminating bulk-population clonotypes. Reappearance after the booster was seen for most primary-vaccination clones, at 95% to 97% CD4 and 75% to 90% CD8.

This CDR3 has 14 residues. Trimming took 6 bases from V and 7 from J, leaving 16 bases between them. As TCR cDNA was made by 5'RACE template switching, a universal primer site and UMIs were added. TCRdb reanalysed the 5' RACE reads using MiXCR and keeps one entry per CDR3 protein. The sample records roughly 520,000 distinct CDR3 sequences, 21% being singletons. The chain is built from TRBV12-3 or TRBV12-4 and TRBJ1-3, with TRBD1 as a possible D gene (5 bases). The sample consisted of PBMCs, taken roughly 20 days after the first yellow fever vaccination. The clonotype was recovered from a man between 18 and 35 years old who received the YFV17D yellow fever vaccine. This chain's CDR3 is CASSRGTTVNTIYF. In DNA, the CDR3 is TGTGCCAGCAGCCGGGGGACTACGGTCAACACCATATATTTT.